This TCR beta chain was identified in a study of beta chain features in type 1 diabetes. Study findings and constraints: Type 1 diabetes patients had TCRB CDR3s that were shorter (moderately but significantly so) in all four CD4+ subsets.

Regarding this clone: Its antigen is currently unknown. The sample holds other DNA sequences that translate to the same CDR3.

Germline V gene lookup returns CDR1 GTSNPN and CDR2 SVGIG (reference sequence). The CDR3 contains 14 residues. The trim removed 1 base at V and 5 bases at J, leaving 1 base unmatched. Via the markers CD45RO/CCR7/CD25/CD127/CD95/CD27, stem cell-like memory, regulatory, central memory and naive CD4+ cells were sorted. All of the isolated RNA was reverse transcribed, so expressed TCRB transcripts were sequenced. The average read count of naive, central memory and regulatory T cell samples was around 3.6 million. TCRdb keeps only in-frame clones here, not all; method: immunoSEQ multiplex PCR. The sample consists of 200,000 to 300,000 clones, roughly 14% of them appearing once.

The receptor was derived from a man aged 25-40 years with type 1 diabetes. The rearrangement links TRBV30 to TRBJ2-1, with TRBD2 identical over 11 bases. Sequencing used naive CD4+ T cells from blood. CDR3 amino acids: CAWSGLAGNNEQFF. CDR3 nucleotide sequence: TGTGCCTGGAGTGGACTAGCGGGGAACAATGAGCAGTTCTTC.